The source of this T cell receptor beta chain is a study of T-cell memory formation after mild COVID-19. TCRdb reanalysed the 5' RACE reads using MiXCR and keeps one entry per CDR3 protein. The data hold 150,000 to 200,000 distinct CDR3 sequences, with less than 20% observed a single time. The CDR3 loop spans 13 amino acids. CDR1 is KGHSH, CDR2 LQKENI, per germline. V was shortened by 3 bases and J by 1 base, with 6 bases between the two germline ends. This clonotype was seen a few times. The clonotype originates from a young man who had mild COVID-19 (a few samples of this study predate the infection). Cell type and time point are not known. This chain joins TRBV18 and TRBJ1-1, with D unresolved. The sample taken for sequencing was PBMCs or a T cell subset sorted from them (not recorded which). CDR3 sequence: CASSPRRNTEAFF. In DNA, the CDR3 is TGTGCCAGCTCACCGCGACGGAACACTGAAGCTTTCTTT.